These 8 T cell receptor beta chains came from one sample sequenced in a study of molecular identifiers for immune sequencing clone quantification. From the PCR reads, TCRdb called clonotypes with MiXCR, one entry per CDR3 protein. This sample has about 640,000 distinct CDR3 sequences, with just under 20% found just once. The sequenced material came from naive CD8+ T cells from blood, with Jurkat cell RNA spiked in. The subset here: FACS-sorted CD8+CD4-CCR7+CD45RA+ naive T cells. These receptors came from a human donor in good health. Some libraries in this study had Jurkat cell RNA spiked in.

Comments on this clonotype: An end of the junction differs from the germline gene, which may be a read error. The chain joins TRBV5-6 to TRBJ2-7; possibly TRBD1 for D (6 bases). This CDR3 is 17 amino acids long. Germline V CDR1 and CDR2: SGHDT, YYEEEE. The CDR3 protein is CAGSLDSLENKWYEQYF. The CDR3 bases are TGTGCCGGCAGCTTGGACAGTCTAGAAAATAAGTGGTACGAGCAGTACTTC.

This sequence joins TRBV14 and TRBJ2-3; no reliable D call. The CDR3 covers 12 residues. CDR1 is SGHDN, CDR2 FVKESK, per germline. Between the trimmed V and J ends, which lost 6 bases and 8 bases, there was a span of 12 bases. The CDR3 loop reads CASSMSPGTQYF. For the CDR3, the DNA is TGTGCCAGCAGTATGAGTCCCGGTACGCAGTATTTT.

The table lists this clonotype with many counts. V and J are TRBV2 and TRBJ2-5, with D perhaps assigned TRBD1 or TRBD2 (7 bases each). The V end was cut by 5 bases, the J end by 6 bases, with 16 bases between. Germline loops: CDR1 SNHLY, CDR2 FYNNEI. This CDR3 contains 14 residues. The CDR3 reads CASSQTGRGQTQYF. Here the CDR3 DNA reads TGTGCCAGCAGTCAGACAGGGAGGGGTCAGACCCAGTACTTC.

This clonotype was seen at least ten times. The chain couples TRBV11-2 to TRBJ2-6; TRBD1 matches at 9 bases. Germline CDR1 SGHAT, CDR2 FQNNGV. Losses at the gene ends were 3 bases for V and 4 bases for J; bases not matched to a gene: 7. The CDR3 totals 17 residues. The CDR3 DNA reads as TGTGCCAGCAGCTTGGGACAGGGAGCTTTAGGGGCCAACGTCCTGACTTTC. Translation: CASSLGQGALGANVLTF.

The table lists this clonotype with many counts. The V and J genes are TRBV4-1 and TRBJ2-2; D is undetermined. This CDR3 spans 15 amino acids. V lost 0 bases and J lost 5, with 10 bases in between. Germline assignment: CDR1 MGHRA and CDR2 YSYEKL. CDR3 region: CASSQEVFVTGELFF. CDR3 nucleotides: TGCGCCAGCAGCCAAGAAGTTTTTGTTACCGGGGAGCTGTTTTTT.

This clonotype showed up many times. The chain carries TRBV28 and TRBJ1-4; a possible D gene is TRBD1 (5 bases). Per germline, CDR1 MDHEN and CDR2 SYDVKM. The CDR3 has 14 amino acids. Trimming shortened V by 3 bases and J by 7 bases, and 12 bases separated the two germline ends. The CDR3 coding sequence is TGTGCCAGCAGTTTCCAGGGCGGCGGTGAAAAACTGTTTTTT. This encodes CASSFQGGGEKLFF.

This clonotype was observed a single time. The junction departs from germline at one end; a sequencing error may be responsible. The chain recombines TRBV7-8 with TRBJ1-2, with a possible D match to TRBD1 (5 bases). Germline V CDR1 and CDR2: SGHVS, FQNEAQ. CDR3 length equals 14 residues. CDR3 sequence: CASSLDKGNYGYTF. As DNA, the CDR3 is TGTGCTAGCAGCCTGGACAAGGGCAACTATGGCTACACCTTC.

The chain has TRBV9 and TRBJ2-3; the match to TRBD1 covers 7 bases. CDR3 length equals 15 residues. The V gene's germline CDR1 is SGDLS and CDR2 YYNGEE. The trim removed 3 bases at V and 2 bases at J, leaving 6 bases unmatched. CDR3 residues: CASSGTGALTDTQYF. CDR3 nucleotides: TGTGCCAGCAGCGGAACAGGGGCCCTCACAGATACGCAGTATTTT.